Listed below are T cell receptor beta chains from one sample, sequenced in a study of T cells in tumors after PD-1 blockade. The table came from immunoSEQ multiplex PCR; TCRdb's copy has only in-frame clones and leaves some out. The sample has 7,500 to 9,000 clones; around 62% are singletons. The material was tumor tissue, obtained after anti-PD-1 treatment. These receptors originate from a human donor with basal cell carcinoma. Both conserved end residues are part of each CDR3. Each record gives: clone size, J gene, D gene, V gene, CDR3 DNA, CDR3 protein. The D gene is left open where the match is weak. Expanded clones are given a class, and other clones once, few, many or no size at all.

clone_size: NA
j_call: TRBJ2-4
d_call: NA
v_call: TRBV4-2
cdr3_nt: TGTGCCAGCAGCCAAGAGGGGGAGAAGGCGTACAAAAACATTCAGTACTTC
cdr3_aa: CASSQEGEKAYKNIQYF

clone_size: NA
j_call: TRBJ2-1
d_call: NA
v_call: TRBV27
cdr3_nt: TGTGCCAGCAGTTTATCGAGTTCTCTATCCGTTCCCAATGAGCAGTTCTTC
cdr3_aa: CASSLSSSLSVPNEQFF

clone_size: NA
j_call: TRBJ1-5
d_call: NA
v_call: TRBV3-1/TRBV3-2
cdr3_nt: TGTGCCAGCAGCCTTACAGGCGTTGGGGGCAATCAGCCCCAGCATTTT
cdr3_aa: CASSLTGVGGNQPQHF

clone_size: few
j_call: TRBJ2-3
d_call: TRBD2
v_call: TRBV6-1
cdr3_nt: TGTGCCAGCAGTGAAGCGCCTACTAGCGGGGGGGGACGCACAGATACGCAGTATTTT
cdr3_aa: CASSEAPTSGGGRTDTQYF

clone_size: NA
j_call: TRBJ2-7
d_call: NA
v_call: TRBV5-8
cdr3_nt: TGTGCCAGCACCCGAGGTACCTCGAGGGCCTACGAGCAGTACTTC
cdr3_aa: CASTRGTSRAYEQYF

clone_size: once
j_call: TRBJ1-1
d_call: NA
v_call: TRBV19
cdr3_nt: TGTGCCAGTAGTATCTCAGGATTCACTGAAGCTTTCTTT
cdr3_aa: CASSISGFTEAFF

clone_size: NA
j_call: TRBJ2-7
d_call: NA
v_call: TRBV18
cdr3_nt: TGTGCCAGCTCACCAGCCCTATCCTACGAGCAGTACTTC
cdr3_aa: CASSPALSYEQYF

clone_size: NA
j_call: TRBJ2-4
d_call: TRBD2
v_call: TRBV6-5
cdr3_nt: TGTGCCAGCGTTCCTAGCGGACTTGGCATTCAGTACTTC
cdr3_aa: CASVPSGLGIQYF

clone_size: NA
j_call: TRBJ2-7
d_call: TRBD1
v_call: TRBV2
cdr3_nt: TGTGCCAGCAGCGGGACAGGGGGAAACGAGCAGTACTTC
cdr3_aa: CASSGTGGNEQYF

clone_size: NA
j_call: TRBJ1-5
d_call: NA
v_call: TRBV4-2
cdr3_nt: TGTGCCAGCAGCCAAGAGACCCTAATGGATAGCAATCAGCCCCAGCATTTT
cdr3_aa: CASSQETLMDSNQPQHF

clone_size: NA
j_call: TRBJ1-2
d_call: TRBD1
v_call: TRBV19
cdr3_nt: TGTGCCAGCCAGGACAGGGTGGAGGGCTACACCTTC
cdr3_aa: CASQDRVEGYTF

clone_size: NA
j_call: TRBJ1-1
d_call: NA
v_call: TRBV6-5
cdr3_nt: TGTGCCAGCAGTTCCCCCCATGCGTACACTGAAGCTTTCTTT
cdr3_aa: CASSSPHAYTEAFF

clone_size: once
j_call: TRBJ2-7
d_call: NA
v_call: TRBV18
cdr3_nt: TGTGCCAGCTCACCACCGGCGACCTACGAGCAGTACTTC
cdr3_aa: CASSPPATYEQYF

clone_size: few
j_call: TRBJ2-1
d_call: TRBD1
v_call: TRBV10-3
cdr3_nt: TGTGCCACTTTAACCGGGACAGGGGGCTCATATGAGCAGTTCTTC
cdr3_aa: CATLTGTGGSYEQFF

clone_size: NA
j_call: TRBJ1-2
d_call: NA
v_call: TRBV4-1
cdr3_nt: TGCGCCAGCAGCCAATGGCAGGGGTTTCAGAACTATGGCTACACCTTC
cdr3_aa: CASSQWQGFQNYGYTF

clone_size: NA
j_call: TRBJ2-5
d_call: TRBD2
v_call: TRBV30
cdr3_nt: TGTGCCTGGAGTTCATCCGGACTAGCGGGGGTGGCCCAGTACTTC
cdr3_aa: CAWSSSGLAGVAQYF

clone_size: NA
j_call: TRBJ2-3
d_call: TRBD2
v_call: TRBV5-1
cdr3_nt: TGCGCCAGCAGCCGGGGGACTAGCGGGGGCCCCAGGGATACGCAGTATTTT
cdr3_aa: CASSRGTSGGPRDTQYF

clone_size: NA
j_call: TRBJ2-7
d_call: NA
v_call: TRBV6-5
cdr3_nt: TGTGCCAGCAGTTACTCGATGGCACAGTCCCCCTACGAGCAGTACTTC
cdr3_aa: CASSYSMAQSPYEQYF

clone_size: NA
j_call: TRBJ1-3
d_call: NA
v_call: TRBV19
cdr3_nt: TGTGCCAGTAGCTCCCGGATCACAGCCGGAAACACCATATATTTT
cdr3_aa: CASSSRITAGNTIYF

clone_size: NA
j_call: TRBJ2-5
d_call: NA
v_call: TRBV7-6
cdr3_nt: TGTGCCAGCAGCTTCGGAGTCGTTACGACGCTAAAGACCCAGTACTTC
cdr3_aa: CASSFGVVTTLKTQYF

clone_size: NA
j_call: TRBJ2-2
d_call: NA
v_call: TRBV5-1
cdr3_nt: TGCGCCAGCAGCTTGGGGGGACGGATAACGGCGAACACCGGGGAGCTGTTTTTT
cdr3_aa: CASSLGGRITANTGELFF

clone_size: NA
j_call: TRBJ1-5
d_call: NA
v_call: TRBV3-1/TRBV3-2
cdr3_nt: TGTGCCAGCAGCCCCTCTGGGGCCAGCAATCAGCCCCAGCATTTT
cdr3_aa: CASSPSGASNQPQHF

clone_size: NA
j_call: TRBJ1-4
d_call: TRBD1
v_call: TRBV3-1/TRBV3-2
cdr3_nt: TGTGCCAGCAGCCAAGGACAGGGGGCTGAAAAACTGTTTTTT
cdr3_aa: CASSQGQGAEKLFF

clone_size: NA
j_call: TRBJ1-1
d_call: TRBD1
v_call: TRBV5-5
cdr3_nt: TGTGCCAGCAGCTTACAGGGGTGGAACACTGAAGCTTTCTTT
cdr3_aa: CASSLQGWNTEAFF

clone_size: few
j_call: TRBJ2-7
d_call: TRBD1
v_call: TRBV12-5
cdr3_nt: TGTGCTAGTAAGGCAGGGGGATCCCTCTCCTCCTACGAGCAGTACTTC
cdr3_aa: CASKAGGSLSSYEQYF

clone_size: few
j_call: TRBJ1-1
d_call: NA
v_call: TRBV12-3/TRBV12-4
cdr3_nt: TGTGCCAGCAGTAATAATGAAGCTTTCTTT
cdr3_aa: CASSNNEAFF

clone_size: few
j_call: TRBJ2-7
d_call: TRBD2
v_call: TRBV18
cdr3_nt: TGTGCCAGCTCACCACAAACTAGCGGGGGGGCTCGGGAGCAGTACTTC
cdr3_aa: CASSPQTSGGAREQYF

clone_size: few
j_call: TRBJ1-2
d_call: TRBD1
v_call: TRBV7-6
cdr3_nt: TGTGCCAGCAGCCCTGGGACAGCGAACTATGGCTACACCTTC
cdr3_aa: CASSPGTANYGYTF

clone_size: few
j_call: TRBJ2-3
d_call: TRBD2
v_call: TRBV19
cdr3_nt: TGTGCCAGTAGTTCCTGGCGGGGGGCTTCAGATACGCAGTATTTT
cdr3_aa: CASSSWRGASDTQYF

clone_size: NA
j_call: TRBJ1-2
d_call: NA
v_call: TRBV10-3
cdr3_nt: TGTGCCATCAGTGAAGTAGGGTATGGAGATGGCTACACCTTC
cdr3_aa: CAISEVGYGDGYTF